Following are 18 T cell receptor beta chains from one sample sequenced in a study of OX40 agonist ivuxolimab in advanced cancers. TCRdb's copy holds only in-frame clones and misses some; the assay was immunoSEQ multiplex PCR. The data show about 99,000 clones, around 96% seen once. The material sequenced was CD4+ or CD8+ T cells sorted from blood, taken in a trial of the OX40 agonist ivuxolimab. The receptors stem from an adult with an advanced solid tumor such as melanoma, head and neck, liver or kidney cancer.

The J gene is TRBJ2-2, the V gene TRBV15, with D unclear. This CDR3 spans 13 amino acids. The germline V gene encodes CDR1 LNHNV and CDR2 YYDKDF (reference sequence). The V end lost 6 bases, the J end lost 2 bases, and 7 bases lay between the germline ends. CDR3 DNA sequence: TGTGCCACCAGATGGGGTAACACCGGGGAGCTGTTTTTT. It translates to CATRWGNTGELFF.

This chain connects TRBV19 to TRBJ2-1, with D unresolved. The CDR3 sequence is 13 residues long. V lost 0 bases, J lost 8 bases, and 8 bases lay in between. Germline values: CDR1 LNHDA, CDR2 SQIVND (reference sequence). The CDR3 DNA is TGTGCCAGTAGTATAGATTATACTTATGAGCAGTTCTTC. Protein product: CASSIDYTYEQFF. Complete variable domain (other parts from reference TRBV19 and TRBJ2-1): DGGITQSPKYLFRKEGQNVTLSCEQNLNHDAMYWYRQDPGQGLRLIYYSQIVNDFQKGDIAEGYSVSREKKESFPLTVTSAQKNPTAFYLCASSIDYTYEQFFGPGTRLTVL.

The rearrangement uses TRBV4-3 and TRBJ2-3; D is uncertain. With 4 bases removed from V and 9 bases from J, the gap between germline ends came to 14 bases. In germline, CDR1 is LGHNA, CDR2 YSLEER. This CDR3 contains 13 residues. The CDR3 here is CASSPGRPSTQYF. In DNA form, the CDR3 reads TGCGCCAGCAGCCCCGGGCGGCCGTCCACGCAGTATTTT.

V and J are TRBV27 and TRBJ1-6; D not resolved. CDR3 size: 13 residues. CDR1 is MNHEY, CDR2 SMNVEV, per germline (reference sequence). V was pared by 5 bases and J by 1 base, with 3 bases between. CDR3 loop: CASSGSYNSPLHF. The CDR3 coding sequence is TGTGCCAGCAGTGGGTCCTATAATTCACCCCTCCACTTT.

J is TRBJ2-5 and V is TRBV28; perhaps D is TRBD1 or TRBD2 (5 bases each). V was clipped by 5 bases and J by 1 base, with 20 bases between them. CDR1 and CDR2 (germline): MDHEN, SYDVKM. The length of the CDR3 is 17 residues. The CDR3 spells CASSPHGGGSIQETQYF. Written as DNA, the CDR3 is TGTGCCAGCAGTCCCCATGGTGGGGGATCTATCCAAGAGACCCAGTACTTC.

The chain recombines TRBV12-5 with TRBJ2-6; D gene ambiguous. This CDR3 spans 16 amino acids. Germline CDR1 is LGHNT and CDR2 is FRNRAP. Trimming took off 0 bases at V and 0 bases at J, with 6 bases between the two ends. The CDR3 DNA is TGTGCTAGTGGTTTGGTACCGTACTCTGGGGCCAACGTCCTGACTTTC. As protein: CASGLVPYSGANVLTF.

The rearrangement joins TRBV13 to TRBJ2-2, with 7 nucleotides matching TRBD1. Germline V gene data show CDR1 as PRHDT and CDR2 as FYEKMQ (reference sequence). J gave up 6 bases and V 0 bases, and 4 bases lay outside the gene matches. This CDR3 contains 15 residues. This CDR3 is CASSLGGGVSGELFF. Here the CDR3 DNA reads TGTGCCAGCAGCTTAGGAGGGGGCGTTTCCGGGGAGCTGTTTTTT.

The chain employs TRBV6-7 and TRBJ1-1; tentative D call: TRBD1 (6 bases). TRBV6-7 is an open reading frame whose function is uncertain. Trimming pared 8 bases from V and 6 bases from J, leaving 28 bases between. The CDR3 loop spans 17 amino acids. DNA for the CDR3: TGTGCCAGCCAATATGACACATCCATACGACAGGTCCCTGAAGCTTTCTTT. Translated: CASQYDTSIRQVPEAFF.

This clone has just a few counts. This rearrangement joins TRBV4-1 to TRBJ2-5; D not resolved. V lost 1 base and J lost 5, with 11 bases in between. CDR3 length: 14 amino acids. Looked up from germline, CDR1 is MGHRA and CDR2 is YSYEKL. CDR3 bases: TGCGCCAGCAGCCAAGCCCCGGGTGAGGAGACCCAGTACTTC. It yields the protein CASSQAPGEETQYF.

The chain carries TRBV6-4 and TRBJ2-7; tentative D call: TRBD2 (5 bases). The V gene lost 0 bases and the J gene lost 3 bases, with 12 bases spanning the gap. This CDR3 spans 15 amino acids. Germline assignment: CDR1 MRHNA and CDR2 SNTAGT. The CDR3: CASSDSEVENYEQYF. DNA for the CDR3: TGTGCCAGCAGTGACTCGGAGGTTGAAAACTACGAGCAGTACTTC.

CDR3 sequence: CASSKGTDMGWTNYGYTF. The CDR3 nucleotides are TGTGCCAGCAGCAAAGGGACCGACATGGGGTGGACTAACTATGGCTACACCTTC. The V gene is TRBV28, the J gene TRBJ1-2; maybe TRBD1 (5 bases). Trimming shortened V by 6 bases and J by 0 bases, and 23 bases separated the two germline ends. Germline V gives CDR1 MDHEN, CDR2 SYDVKM. This CDR3 has 18 amino acids.

This clone was picked up one time. This chain connects TRBV13 to TRBJ2-7, with no clear D. Germline CDR1 and CDR2: PRHDT and FYEKMQ (reference sequence). The CDR3 has 16 amino acids. V gave up 5 bases and J gave up 0 bases, with 17 bases separating them. CDR3 coding DNA: TGTGCCAGCAGCCCAACCAGTGGCAGCTACTCCTACGAGCAGTACTTC. Protein sequence: CASSPTSGSYSYEQYF.

The V gene is TRBV21-1, the J gene TRBJ1-5; TRBD1 is the table's D call, not checked against the DNA. TRBV21-1 is described as a pseudogene. The CDR3 sequence is 19 residues long. The CDR3 DNA is TGTGCCAGCAGCAAATGCGGCAGGGGAAAAAGATTTGGCAATCAGCCCCAGCATTTT. Translation gives CASSKCGRGKRFGNQPQHF.

The V and J genes are TRBV7-9 and TRBJ2-7; 9 bases are shared with TRBD1. Germline V gene data show CDR1 as SEHNR and CDR2 as FQNEAQ (reference sequence). CDR3 length: 14 residues. Trimming took 6 bases from V and 2 from J; bases not matched to a gene: 5. In DNA form, the CDR3 reads TGTGCCAGCAGGCCCGGGACAGGGCCCTACGAGCAGTACTTC. Its translation is CASRPGTGPYEQYF.

This chain joins TRBV30 and TRBJ2-1; no definite D call. Per the germline V gene, CDR1 is GTSNPN and CDR2 is SVGIG (reference sequence). The CDR3 spans 10 residues. Trimming stripped 5 bases from V and 7 bases from J, with 6 bases between. CDR3 sequence: CAWGPNEQFF. CDR3 coding DNA: TGTGCCTGGGGCCCTAATGAGCAGTTCTTC. Variable domain in full (rest from reference TRBV30 and TRBJ2-1): SQTIHQWPATLVQPVGSPLSLECTVEGTSNPNLYWYRQAAGRGLQLLFYSVGIGQISSEVPQNLSASRPQDRQFILSSKKLLLSDSGFYLCAWGPNEQFFGPGTRLTVL.

The genes are TRBV7-6 and TRBJ2-7; 8 bases fit TRBD1. The germline V gene encodes CDR1 SGHVS and CDR2 FNYEAQ. The trim removed 5 bases at V and 1 base at J, leaving 7 bases unmatched. The CDR3 is 15 residues long. The CDR3 sequence is CASSAGTGLSYEQYF. CDR3 nucleotides: TGTGCCAGCAGCGCCGGGACAGGCCTTTCCTACGAGCAGTACTTC. The whole variable domain, filled in from reference TRBV7-6 and TRBJ2-7, reads GAGVSQSPRYKVTKRGQDVALRCDPISGHVSLYWYRQALGQGPEFLTYFNYEAQQDKSGLPNDRFSAERPEGSISTLTIQRTEQRDSAMYRCASSAGTGLSYEQYFGPGTRLTVT.

This sequence joins TRBV28 and TRBJ1-1, with no clear D. The V gene's germline CDR1 is MDHEN and CDR2 SYDVKM. The V end was cut by 1 base, the J end by 0 bases, with 12 bases between. This CDR3 is built from 16 residues. CDR3: CASSLLANLMNTEAFF. The CDR3 nucleotides are TGTGCCAGCAGTTTATTGGCCAATCTCATGAACACTGAAGCTTTCTTT.

The CDR3 DNA reads as TGTGCCAGCAGTTTGAGGGGGGAAGCTTTCTTT. Protein: CASSLRGEAFF. J is TRBJ1-1 and V is TRBV11-2; the D gene is possibly TRBD1 (6 bases). The V gene lost 6 bases and the J gene lost 8 bases, with 10 bases spanning the gap. The CDR3 runs 11 residues. Germline lookup yields CDR1 SGHAT and CDR2 FQNNGV.